The 20 T cell receptor beta chains below come from one sample, sequenced in a study of blood T cell repertoires in COVID-19. The assay was immunoSEQ multiplex PCR, and TCRdb's table has in-frame clones only and misses some. The data contain about 300,000 clones, about nine tenths of them singletons. Material: peripheral blood. The receptor set was obtained from a woman aged 25 to 45 who had recovered from COVID-19.

This chain connects TRBV6-5 to TRBJ2-7; 12 positions match TRBD1. Trimming at V came to 5 bases and at J to 4 bases, leaving 6 bases not matched to a gene. The length of the CDR3 is 15 residues. Germline V CDR1 and CDR2: MNHEY, SVGAGI. CDR3 residues: CASSPGTGGFYEQYF. The CDR3 coding sequence is TGTGCCAGCAGTCCCGGGACAGGGGGCTTTTACGAGCAGTACTTC.

The rearrangement joins TRBV5-1 to TRBJ1-1; D not resolved. V was pared by 5 bases and J by 0 bases, with 14 bases between. The CDR3 contains 15 residues. Per germline, CDR1 SGHRS and CDR2 YFSETQ. The CDR3 spells CASSFTGLLNTEAFF. DNA for the CDR3: TGCGCCAGCAGTTTTACCGGACTGTTGAACACTGAAGCTTTCTTT.

The chain uses TRBV2 and TRBJ1-5, with D perhaps TRBD1 (6 bases). CDR1 and CDR2 from the germline V gene are SNHLY and FYNNEI. This CDR3 contains 12 residues. Trimming removed 3 bases at V and 7 bases at J, with 7 bases between. The CDR3 coding sequence is TGTGCCAGCAGTGACAGGGGACAGCCCCAGCATTTT. Translated: CASSDRGQPQHF. Together with reference TRBV2 and TRBJ1-5, the CDR3 gives the full variable domain: EPEVTQTPSHQVTQMGQEVILRCVPISNHLYFYWYRQILGQKVEFLVSFYNNEISEKSEIFDDQFSVERPDGSNFTLKIRSTKLEDSAMYFCASSDRGQPQHFGDGTRLSIL.

The chain joins TRBV9 to TRBJ2-1, with D uncertain. Germline V gene data show CDR1 as SGDLS and CDR2 as YYNGEE. V was trimmed by 0 bases and J by 0 bases, leaving 7 bases between them. The CDR3 is made up of 15 amino acids. Written as DNA, the CDR3 is TGTGCCAGCAGCGTAGTGCCCAGCTCCTACAATGAGCAGTTCTTC. Protein sequence: CASSVVPSSYNEQFF.

The V gene is TRBV19, the J gene TRBJ2-1; 10 positions agree with TRBD2. The germline gives CDR1 LNHDA, CDR2 SQIVND (reference sequence). This CDR3 has 15 amino acids. V was clipped by 4 bases and J by 2 bases; unmatched bases: 2. For the CDR3, the DNA is TGTGCCAGTAGTAGGACTAGCGGTCCCTACAATGAGCAGTTCTTC. This sequence encodes CASSRTSGPYNEQFF.

Turning to this clone: The sample has other DNA sequences that encode this CDR3 too. The V call is TRBV28, the J call TRBJ1-2, with D perhaps TRBD1 (5 bases). Germline assignment: CDR1 MDHEN and CDR2 SYDVKM. This CDR3 spans 13 amino acids. Trimming took off 6 bases at V and 0 bases at J, with 8 bases between the two ends. The CDR3 reads CASRPTANYGYTF. For the CDR3, the DNA is TGTGCCAGCAGGCCGACAGCTAACTATGGCTACACCTTC.

The chain recombines TRBV5-1 with TRBJ1-3, with a weak D call TRBD1 (5 bases). Germline CDR1 is SGHRS and CDR2 is YFSETQ. This CDR3 has 14 amino acids. Trimming took off 2 bases at V and 4 bases at J, with 10 bases between the two ends. The CDR3 region has the DNA TGCGCCAGCAGCTTCGGGGGTTCGGGAAACACCATATATTTT. Translating it yields CASSFGGSGNTIYF.

The genes are TRBV5-4 and TRBJ2-1; a weak D match, TRBD2 (6 bases). The length of the CDR3 is 16 residues. Between the trimmed V and J ends, which lost 0 bases and 0 bases, there was a span of 10 bases. Germline lookup yields CDR1 SGHNT and CDR2 YYREEE (reference sequence). CDR3 residues: CASSLEGGDSYNEQFF. The CDR3 nucleotides are TGTGCCAGCAGCTTGGAGGGCGGGGACTCCTACAATGAGCAGTTCTTC.

The chain is built from TRBV9 and TRBJ2-7; 11 positions agree with TRBD2. J lost 10 bases, V lost 3 bases, and 6 bases had no gene match. Germline V CDR1 and CDR2: SGDLS, YYNGEE. The CDR3 runs 13 residues. In nucleotides, the CDR3 is TGTGCCAGCAGCGCACCGGGACTAGCGGATCAGTACTTC. This translates into CASSAPGLADQYF.

V usage is TRBV6-2 or TRBV6-3 and J usage is TRBJ1-2; tentative D call: TRBD1 (6 bases). Per the germline V gene, CDR1 is MNHEY and CDR2 is SVGEGT. V lost 5 bases and J 4 bases, leaving 14 bases between the germline ends. The CDR3 is 14 amino acids. The CDR3 sequence: CASSKGDGIYGYTF. CDR3 bases: TGTGCCAGCAGTAAGGGGGACGGAATCTATGGCTACACCTTC.

The chain combines TRBV6-1 with TRBJ1-5; 10 bases line up with TRBD1. V lost 6 bases and J lost 3; bases outside the gene matches: 11. Germline CDR1 reads MNHNS; CDR2 reads SASEGT. This CDR3 contains 17 residues. In nucleotides, the CDR3 is TGTGCCAGCAGAGAACGGGACAGGGGACGGGTCAATCAGCCCCAGCATTTT. Its protein is CASRERDRGRVNQPQHF.

This chain connects TRBV9 to TRBJ2-2; TRBD2 agrees at 13 bases. Germline CDR1 and CDR2: SGDLS and YYNGEE. Unmatched junction bases numbered 5, after V lost 4 bases and J lost 8 bases. CDR3 size: 15 residues. CDR3 coding DNA: TGTGCCAGCAGCACCCGGACTAGCGGGGGAGGGGAGCTGTTTTTT. Amino acid sequence: CASSTRTSGGGELFF.

The rearrangement uses TRBV7-8 and TRBJ2-3; a weak D match, TRBD2 (7 bases). The CDR3 loop spans 22 amino acids. Germline assignment: CDR1 SGHVS and CDR2 FQNEAQ. The germline V and J ends were trimmed by 2 bases and 0 bases, with 30 bases remaining between them. The CDR3, as DNA: TGTGCCAGCAGCTTAATTTCCCCTGGGCGGGGGCTTCCGACGGCTAGCACAGATACGCAGTATTTT. This codes for CASSLISPGRGLPTASTDTQYF.

This chain links TRBV6-5 with TRBJ2-7, with 10 bases identical to TRBD1. The junction had 7 bases not matched to a gene; V was cut back by 8 bases and J by 6 bases. Germline assignment: CDR1 MNHEY and CDR2 SVGAGI. The CDR3 loop spans 13 amino acids. CDR3 DNA sequence: TGTGCCAGCGGAGACAGGGGGCGCTCCGAGCAGTACTTC. It is translated as CASGDRGRSEQYF.

V usage is TRBV28 and J usage is TRBJ2-1; perhaps TRBD1 as D (5 bases). The CDR3 sequence is 16 residues long. CDR1 is MDHEN and CDR2 is SYDVKM in the germline V gene. The V gene lost 2 bases and the J gene lost 1 base, with 12 bases spanning the gap. The CDR3, as DNA: TGTGCCAGCAGTTTACAGGGTTTGGGGTCCTACAATGAGCAGTTCTTC. It is translated as CASSLQGLGSYNEQFF.

Here the CDR3 reads CASSIRQGDRTDTQYF. For the CDR3, the DNA is TGTGCCAGTAGTATCCGACAGGGGGATAGAACAGATACGCAGTATTTT. The gene calls are TRBV19 and TRBJ2-3; 9 bases are shared with TRBD1. Germline assignment: CDR1 LNHDA and CDR2 SQIVND (reference sequence). CDR3 length equals 16 residues. The ends lost 3 bases at V and 3 bases at J; junction bases unmatched: 7. The entire variable domain, with the rest obtained from reference TRBV19 and TRBJ2-3, is as follows: DGGITQSPKYLFRKEGQNVTLSCEQNLNHDAMYWYRQDPGQGLRLIYYSQIVNDFQKGDIAEGYSVSREKKESFPLTVTSAQKNPTAFYLCASSIRQGDRTDTQYFGPGTRLTVL.

The chain joins TRBV19 to TRBJ1-5; weak D call: TRBD1 (6 bases). The CDR3 extends over 16 amino acids. CDR1 and CDR2 from the germline V gene are LNHDA and SQIVND (reference sequence). V dropped 6 bases and J dropped 1 base, with 16 bases sitting between them. The CDR3 region has the DNA TGTGCCAGTAGGGAGCCAGGGGCTATAAGCAATCAGCCCCAGCATTTT. Protein: CASREPGAISNQPQHF.

V gene TRBV27 combines with J gene TRBJ1-4; no firm D call. The CDR3 is 12 residues long. V was pared by 2 bases and J by 10 bases, with 8 bases between. Germline CDR1 is MNHEY and CDR2 is SMNVEV (reference sequence). Here the CDR3 reads CASSLTGAKLFF. CDR3 DNA: TGTGCCAGCAGTTTAACCGGAGCAAAACTGTTTTTT.

This rearrangement joins TRBV6-6 to TRBJ1-1; TRBD1 aligns across 10 bases. J gave up 7 bases and V 6 bases, and 5 bases lay outside the gene matches. CDR1 is MNHNY, CDR2 SVGAGI, per germline (reference sequence). The CDR3 covers 13 residues. This chain's CDR3 is CASRDRGRNEAFF. CDR3 bases: TGTGCCAGCAGAGACAGGGGGCGCAATGAAGCTTTCTTT.

The table lists this clone with a count of one. V is TRBV6-5 and J is TRBJ2-5; 9 nucleotides agree with TRBD1. The CDR3 consists of 14 residues. The V and J ends lost 5 bases and 2 bases, in that order; junction bases with no gene match: 3. Germline V gene lookup returns CDR1 MNHEY and CDR2 SVGAGI. The chain's CDR3 is CASSLGTGQETQYF. In DNA form, the CDR3 reads TGTGCCAGCAGTCTCGGGACAGGGCAAGAGACCCAGTACTTC.